This T cell receptor beta chain was captured by sequencing in a study of cytomegalovirus exposure and HLA in healthy donors. About the study: Per a later analysis, the roughly 700 first-cohort and 120 validation repertoires shared one platform. Study observations and caveats: Listed as cytomegalovirus-associated were 150 to 200 TCR beta chains. In vitro, three CMV-associated chains proved specific for CMV antigens.

Sequencing was performed with immunoSEQ multiplex PCR; in TCRdb, only in-frame clones are kept and a portion is missing. The data hold about 120,000 clones, with roughly 90% observed a single time. With regard to this clone: The antigen is unknown.

While the first cohort had 600 to 850 subjects, the donors belonged to the separate validation cohort of about 120 subjects. The CDR3 sequence is 14 residues long. Trimming removed 4 bases at V and 2 bases at J, with 10 bases between. Germline-derived CDR1 and CDR2 are SGHDT and YYEEEE. This chain joins TRBV5-6 and TRBJ2-1; D is possibly TRBD1 (5 bases). Sequenced material: PBMCs. The sequence derives from a woman aged 18-35 years in good health and CMV-seronegative. CDR3 sequence: CASSLDTPYNEQFF. CDR3 in DNA: TGTGCCAGCAGCCTGGACACCCCCTACAATGAGCAGTTCTTC.